These 26 T cell receptor beta chains originate from one sample sequenced in a study of blood T cell repertoires in COVID-19. The repertoire was sequenced with immunoSEQ multiplex PCR; TCRdb's copy has only in-frame clones and lacks some. The sample lists some 250,000 clones; 91% were seen once. The sample comprised PBMCs or T cells enriched from blood (not recorded which). The receptors come from a human donor in a cohort exposed to, infected with or recovered from COVID-19 (not recorded which). The donor label of this sample is uncertain.

The rearrangement joins TRBV5-4 to TRBJ2-2; 9 nucleotides agree with TRBD1. Losses at the gene ends were 5 bases for V and 5 bases for J; bases not matched to a gene: 4. The CDR3 spans 14 residues. Germline CDR1 is SGHNT and CDR2 is YYREEE (reference sequence). CDR3 protein: CASRAGTGTGELFF. CDR3 coding DNA: TGTGCCAGCAGAGCCGGGACAGGGACCGGGGAGCTGTTTTTT.

The chain joins TRBV12-5 to TRBJ2-7; possible D gene TRBD1, 7 bases. The CDR3 sequence is 14 residues long. Trimming left V 1 base short and J 5 bases short, with 12 bases between. Germline CDR1 is LGHNT and CDR2 is FRNRAP. The CDR3 DNA sequence: TGTGCTAGTGGTTTGGCCCAGGGGGGCCACGAGCAGTACTTC. Protein product: CASGLAQGGHEQYF.

The chain is built from TRBV25-1 and TRBJ2-7; the D gene is possibly TRBD2 (5 bases). V lost 3 bases to trimming and J lost 4 bases, with 7 bases between them. There are 12 residues in the CDR3. Per the germline V gene, CDR1 is MGHDK and CDR2 is SYGVNS. In DNA, the CDR3 is TGTGCCAGCAGTGAGGGAGATTACGAGCAGTACTTC. Amino acid sequence: CASSEGDYEQYF.

The count of this clone is one. The chain uses TRBV7-8 and TRBJ1-5; TRBD1 matches 10 bases. Trimming at V came to 6 bases and at J to 4 bases, leaving 3 bases not matched to a gene. Germline CDR1 is SGHVS and CDR2 is FQNEAQ. This CDR3 has 14 residues. In DNA, the CDR3 is TGTGCCAGCAGGCGACAGGGGGCAAATCAGCCCCAGCATTTT. Residues: CASRRQGANQPQHF.

The genes are TRBV3-1 (or the pseudogene TRBV3-2) and TRBJ2-3; no firm D call. Trimming took off 4 bases at V and 1 base at J, with 15 bases between the two ends. The germline V gene has CDR1 LGHDT and CDR2 YNNKEL (reference sequence). This CDR3 has 16 amino acids. Here the CDR3 DNA reads TGTGCCAGCAGCCCTCGTGAGACTTACGGCACAGATACGCAGTATTTT. It specifies CASSPRETYGTDTQYF.

The V gene is TRBV6-1, the J gene TRBJ1-1; D remains ambiguous. The V end lost 1 base, the J end lost 7 bases, and 10 bases lay between the germline ends. The V gene's germline CDR1 is MNHNS and CDR2 SASEGT. The CDR3 has 13 residues. The CDR3 sequence is CASSEGRTIEAFF. The CDR3 nucleotides read TGTGCCAGCAGTGAAGGCAGGACTATTGAAGCTTTCTTT.

The rearrangement links TRBV12-3 or TRBV12-4 to TRBJ1-2, with D tentatively TRBD1 (5 bases). The V gene lost 6 bases and the J gene lost 4 bases, with 12 bases spanning the gap. This CDR3 contains 13 residues. CDR3 DNA sequence: TGTGCCAGCAGCTTCTTTAGGGGCTATGGCTACACCTTC. Residues: CASSFFRGYGYTF.

The rearrangement uses TRBV10-3 and TRBJ1-3; 9 nucleotides line up with TRBD1. The length of the CDR3 is 15 residues. CDR1 and CDR2 from the germline V gene are ENHRY and SYGVKD. J gave up 4 bases and V 4 bases, and 5 bases lay outside the gene matches. The CDR3 DNA sequence: TGTGCCATCAGTGGGGGACAGGGTGTGGGAAACACCATATATTTT. It specifies CAISGGQGVGNTIYF.

This clone was observed a single time. The chain is built from TRBV5-1 and TRBJ1-1, with 8 bases aligning to TRBD1. This CDR3 has 15 amino acids. CDR1 SGHRS and CDR2 YFSETQ come from the germline V gene. After removal of 2 bases from V and 4 bases from J, the junction contained 7 bases not matched to a gene. CDR3 in DNA: TGCGCCAGCAGCTTTTCAGGGGGCGTCCGCACTGAAGCTTTCTTT. Its protein is CASSFSGGVRTEAFF.

The chain uses TRBV12-5 and TRBJ2-1, with 8 positions matching TRBD1. Losses at the gene ends were 5 bases for V and 12 bases for J; bases not matched to a gene: 6. CDR3 length equals 12 residues. The germline CDR1 and CDR2 sequences are LGHNT and FRNRAP. CDR3 nucleotides: TGTGCTAGTGGTCAGGACAGGGACAGGCAGTTCTTC. Its protein product is CASGQDRDRQFF.

The chain joins TRBV5-1 to TRBJ1-5, with 10 bases matching TRBD1. The germline V gene has CDR1 SGHRS and CDR2 YFSETQ. The J segment lost 5 bases and the V segment lost 0 bases, leaving 2 bases of the junction unmatched. The CDR3 is 15 residues long. The CDR3 coding sequence is TGCGCCAGCAGCTTGGGGGACAGGGGATATCAGCCCCAGCATTTT. Translation gives CASSLGDRGYQPQHF.

This clone was seen just once. Here the CDR3 reads CASSRTGHNQPQHF. CDR3 coding DNA: TGTGCCAGCAGCCGGACAGGGCATAATCAGCCCCAGCATTTT. The chain employs TRBV7-2 and TRBJ1-5; 8 bases agree with TRBD1. This CDR3 has 14 amino acids. J was trimmed by 4 bases and V by 5 bases; bases with no gene match: 4. The germline V gene encodes CDR1 SGHTA and CDR2 FQGNSA.

This sequence joins TRBV5-1 and TRBJ2-3; possibly TRBD1 for D (7 bases). This CDR3 has 16 residues. The ends were cut back, 3 bases at V and 4 bases at J, with 18 bases in the middle. Per germline, CDR1 SGHRS and CDR2 YFSETQ. The CDR3 sequence is CASSSNPQGEADTQYF. The CDR3 coding sequence is TGCGCCAGCAGCTCGAACCCTCAGGGGGAGGCAGATACGCAGTATTTT.

This chain links TRBV3-1 (or the pseudogene TRBV3-2) with TRBJ2-3; the match to TRBD2 covers 7 bases. CDR1 LGHDT and CDR2 YNNKEL come from the germline V gene (reference sequence). After removal of 0 bases from V and 6 bases from J, the junction contained 6 bases not matched to a gene. The CDR3 is 15 amino acids. For the CDR3, the DNA is TGTGCCAGCAGCCAAGATCGGTCCGGGAGGGATACGCAGTATTTT. Translated, it gives CASSQDRSGRDTQYF.

The chain carries TRBV4-1 and TRBJ2-1; the D gene is possibly TRBD2 (6 bases). The ends were cut back, 0 bases at V and 7 bases at J, with 13 bases in the middle. CDR1 is MGHRA, CDR2 YSYEKL, per germline. The CDR3 is 15 residues long. CDR3 coding DNA: TGCGCCAGCAGCCAAGACGGGAGAGGAGGGAATGAGCAGTTCTTC. Translation: CASSQDGRGGNEQFF.

The chain is built from TRBV29-1 and TRBJ2-2; TRBD1 aligns across 9 bases. Trimming at V came to 7 bases and at J to 6 bases, leaving 6 bases not matched to a gene. Germline V CDR1 and CDR2: SQVTM, ANQGSEA. The CDR3 has 13 amino acids. Here the CDR3 reads CSGVDRGAGELFF. Here the CDR3 DNA reads TGCAGCGGGGTGGACAGGGGAGCCGGGGAGCTGTTTTTT.

This clone was seen just once. The chain carries TRBV6-5 and TRBJ2-3; the D gene is possibly TRBD2 (5 bases). The CDR3 runs 14 residues. CDR1 is MNHEY, CDR2 SVGAGI, per germline. Trimming left V 7 bases short and J 3 bases short, with 14 bases between. CDR3 in amino acids: CASTRTPQTDTQYF. The CDR3 nucleotides read TGTGCCAGCACCCGGACTCCCCAGACAGATACGCAGTATTTT.

The table lists this clone with a count of one. The gene calls are TRBV2 and TRBJ2-1; a weak D match, TRBD2 (6 bases). V was trimmed by 5 bases and J by 7 bases, leaving 18 bases between them. Germline loops: CDR1 SNHLY, CDR2 FYNNEI. The length of the CDR3 is 15 residues. The CDR3 nucleotides read TGTGCCAGCAGTTTTCGGGGGATAACGGGAAATGAGCAGTTCTTC. Amino acids: CASSFRGITGNEQFF.

This chain connects TRBV5-4 to TRBJ2-3; tentatively, D is TRBD2 (6 bases). The CDR3 is 19 amino acids. Trimming left V 2 bases short and J 4 bases short, with 26 bases between. Germline-derived CDR1 and CDR2 are SGHNT and YYREEE (reference sequence). DNA of the CDR3: TGTGCCAGCAGCTTAGATTTCCGGGGGACCACGACGGTCTCAGATACGCAGTATTTT. Translated, it gives CASSLDFRGTTTVSDTQYF.

The chain couples TRBV5-1 to TRBJ2-7; 9 bases line up with TRBD1. The CDR3 sequence is 15 residues long. V shed 1 base and J 5 bases; nucleotides not matched to a gene: 7. Germline loops: CDR1 SGHRS, CDR2 YFSETQ. The CDR3 loop reads CASSLIQGAGNEQYF. The CDR3 nucleotides are TGCGCCAGCAGCTTGATACAGGGGGCAGGGAACGAGCAGTACTTC.

J is TRBJ1-2 and V is TRBV7-2; weak D call: TRBD1 (6 bases). This CDR3 has 14 residues. Between the trimmed V and J ends, which lost 4 bases and 8 bases, there was a span of 17 bases. Germline assignment: CDR1 SGHTA and CDR2 FQGNSA. The chain's CDR3 is CASSYRRGGDGYTF. In nucleotides, the CDR3 is TGTGCCAGCAGCTACCGAAGGGGGGGGGACGGCTACACCTTC.

The rearrangement links TRBV11-2 to TRBJ1-5; 9 nucleotides agree with TRBD1. The CDR3 sequence is 15 residues long. Trimming at V came to 6 bases and at J to 4 bases, leaving 7 bases not matched to a gene. The germline V gene has CDR1 SGHAT and CDR2 FQNNGV. The CDR3 here is CASRSGQGVNQPQHF. The CDR3 bases are TGTGCCAGCAGATCGGGACAGGGTGTGAATCAGCCCCAGCATTTT.

The chain is built from TRBV7-3 and TRBJ2-3; 8 bases map to TRBD2. V was clipped by 4 bases and J by 14 bases; unmatched bases: 14. CDR1 is SGHTA, CDR2 FQGTGA, per germline. The CDR3 loop spans 14 amino acids. CDR3 residues: CASSSTGTSWKLYF. The CDR3 DNA follows: TGTGCCAGCAGCTCGACCGGGACTAGTTGGAAGTTGTATTTT.

The rearrangement links TRBV5-1 to TRBJ2-5, with a tentative D call TRBD1 (8 bases). V gave up 6 bases and J gave up 4 bases, with 22 bases separating them. Germline-derived CDR1 and CDR2 are SGHRS and YFSETQ. This CDR3 has 16 residues. This chain's CDR3 is CASTRTGRGSGETQYF. The CDR3 bases are TGCGCCAGCACACGGACAGGGCGGGGGTCGGGAGAGACCCAGTACTTC. Full variable domain (missing parts from reference TRBV5-1 and TRBJ2-5): KAGVTQTPRYLIKTRGQQVTLSCSPISGHRSVSWYQQTPGQGLQFLFEYFSETQRNKGNFPGRFSGRQFSNSRSEMNVSTLELGDSALYLCASTRTGRGSGETQYFGPGTRLLVL.

This chain connects TRBV3-1 (or the pseudogene TRBV3-2) to TRBJ2-7; D might be TRBD1 (6 bases). V was shortened by 1 base and J by 6 bases, with 10 bases between the two germline ends. This CDR3 contains 13 residues. Germline V gives CDR1 LGHDT, CDR2 YNNKEL (reference sequence). The CDR3 loop is CASSQVQGLEQYF. CDR3 DNA: TGTGCCAGCAGCCAAGTACAGGGCCTCGAGCAGTACTTC.

This rearrangement joins TRBV7-2 to TRBJ1-5; D not resolved. V was cut by 3 bases and J by 4 bases, with 4 bases left in between. The CDR3 covers 12 residues. In germline, CDR1 is SGHTA, CDR2 FQGNSA. CDR3 sequence (DNA): TGTGCCAGCAGCTTCCGGAATCAGCCCCAGCATTTT. It translates to CASSFRNQPQHF.